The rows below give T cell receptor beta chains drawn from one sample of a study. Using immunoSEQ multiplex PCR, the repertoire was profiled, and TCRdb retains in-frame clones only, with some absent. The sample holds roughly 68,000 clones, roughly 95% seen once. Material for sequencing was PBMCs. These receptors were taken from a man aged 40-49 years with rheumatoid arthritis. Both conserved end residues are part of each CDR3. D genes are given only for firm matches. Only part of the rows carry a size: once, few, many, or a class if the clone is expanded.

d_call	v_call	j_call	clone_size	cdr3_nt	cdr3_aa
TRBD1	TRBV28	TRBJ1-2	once	TGTGCCAGCAGGGGAACACAGGGGGGCTATGGCTACACCTTC	CASRGTQGGYGYTF
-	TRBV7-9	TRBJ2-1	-	TGTGCCAGCAGCTCCACGTACGATGAGCAGTTCTTC	CASSSTYDEQFF
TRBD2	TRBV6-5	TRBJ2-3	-	TGTGCCAGCAGACCCGGGGGGGGAGGGACAGATACGCAGTATTTT	CASRPGGGGTDTQYF
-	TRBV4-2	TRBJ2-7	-	TGTGCCAGCAGCCAAGATGGAGGGGGCATCTACGAGCAGTACTTC	CASSQDGGGIYEQYF
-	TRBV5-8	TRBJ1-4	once	TGTGCCAGCAGCTCCGGGACGGATAATGAAAAACTGTTTTTT	CASSSGTDNEKLFF
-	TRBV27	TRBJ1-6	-	TGTGCCAGCAGACCCGACAGGAACTCCTATAATTCACCCCTCCACTTT	CASRPDRNSYNSPLHF
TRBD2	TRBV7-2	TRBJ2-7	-	TGTGCCAGCAGCAGCGGCGGGGGGCCGGTGAACGAGCAGTACTTC	CASSSGGGPVNEQYF
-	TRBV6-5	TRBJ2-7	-	TGTGCCAGCAGATCCCAGGGGAAGGAGCAGTACTTC	CASRSQGKEQYF
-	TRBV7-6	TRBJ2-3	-	TGTGCCAGCAGCGGCCCCTCGGGGGGCCTCACAGATACGCAGTATTTT	CASSGPSGGLTDTQYF
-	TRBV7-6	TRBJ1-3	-	TGTGCCAGCAGTTTAGGAACCACCGCTTCTGGAAACACCATATATTTT	CASSLGTTASGNTIYF
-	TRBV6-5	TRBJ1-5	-	TGTGCCAGCAGGGGGTGGGGTTGGGATCAGCCCCAGCATTTT	CASRGWGWDQPQHF
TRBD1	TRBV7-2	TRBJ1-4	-	TGTGCCAGCAGCTTAGGGGACAGGGGTGAGAGGGAAAAACTGTTTTTT	CASSLGDRGEREKLFF
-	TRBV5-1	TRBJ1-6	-	TGCGCCAGCAGCACCGGACCGAATTCACCCCTCCACTTT	CASSTGPNSPLHF
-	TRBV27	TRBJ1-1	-	TGTGCCAGCAGTTTACGTACTACAGGGAACACTGAAGCTTTCTTT	CASSLRTTGNTEAFF
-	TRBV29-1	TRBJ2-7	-	TGCAGCGTAACAAAGGAGGTAGCAGCCTCCTACGAGCAGTACTTC	CSVTKEVAASYEQYF
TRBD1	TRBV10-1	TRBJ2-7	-	TGCGCCAGCAGTGGGTGGGGACAGTACGAGCAGTACTTC	CASSGWGQYEQYF
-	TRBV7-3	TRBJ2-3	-	TGTGCCAGCAGCTTAAATAGGGCGGGAAGCACAGATACGCAGTATTTT	CASSLNRAGSTDTQYF
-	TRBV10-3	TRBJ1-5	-	TGTGCCATCAGTGAGGGGGTCAGCAATCAGCCCCAGCATTTT	CAISEGVSNQPQHF
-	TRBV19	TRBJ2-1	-	TGTGCCAGTAGTATCCGGTTGGCCCTCTACAATGAGCAGTTCTTC	CASSIRLALYNEQFF
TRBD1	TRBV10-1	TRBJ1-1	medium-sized	TGCGCCAGTAAGGACAGGCAGGGGGGTATATTGTGGAACACTGAAGCTTTCTTT	CASKDRQGGILWNTEAFF
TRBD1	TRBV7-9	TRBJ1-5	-	TGTGCCAGCAGCACGACAGGGGGTCAGCCCCAGCATTTT	CASSTTGGQPQHF
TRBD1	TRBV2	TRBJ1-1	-	TGTGCCGGGGGACAGGCCCGTTCTGAAGCTTTCTTT	CAGGQARSEAFF
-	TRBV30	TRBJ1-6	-	TGTGCCGGTGGAGGGGAACATAATTCACCCCTCCACTTT	CAGGGEHNSPLHF
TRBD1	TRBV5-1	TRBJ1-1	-	TGCGCCAGCAGCTGGGACAGGGGCTTGGGTGAAGCTTTCTTT	CASSWDRGLGEAFF
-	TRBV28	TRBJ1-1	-	TGTGCCAGCAGTTTAGCCGGGTTGTCCAACACTGAAGCTTTCTTT	CASSLAGLSNTEAFF